A selection of T cell receptor beta chains follows, all from one sample in a study of patients and donors after allogeneic stem cell transplantation. One entry per CDR3 protein results from TCRdb running MiXCR on the RT-PCR reads. The sample shows about 200,000 distinct CDR3 sequences, 41% of them seen only once. What was sequenced was blood, either unsorted or a sorted T cell fraction (not recorded which). The receptors were sampled from a human donor who was either an allogeneic HSCT recipient or a stem cell or donor lymphocyte infusion donor (not recorded which). It is not recorded whose cells these are; they may come from a transplant donor. The CDR3 runs from the conserved cysteine through the conserved F or W. A D gene is named only where the DNA matches it firmly. The listing skips clone size in some rows; elsewhere it reads once, few, many or a size class.

13,few,TRBJ2-2,TRBV9,-,TGTGCCAGCCTGGGTAAAGGTACCGGGGAGCTGTTTTTT,CASLGKGTGELFF
16,-,TRBJ2-1,TRBV5-1,TRBD1,TGCGCCAGCAGCCCTCGGGGACAGGGGTCTGACAATGAGCAGTTCTTC,CASSPRGQGSDNEQFF
15,-,TRBJ1-2,TRBV4-3,-,TGCGCCAGCAGCCAAGACCGGGTAGCTAACTATGGCTACACCTTC,CASSQDRVANYGYTF
13,-,TRBJ2-7,TRBV30,-,TGTGCCTGGAGCAGAGAGTCCCCCTACGAGCAGTACTTC,CAWSRESPYEQYF
13,once,TRBJ2-2,TRBV2,-,TGTGCCAGCAGTGGTTGGCAGGCCGGGGAGCTGTTTTTT,CASSGWQAGELFF
16,-,TRBJ1-1,TRBV6-2/TRBV6-3,-,TGTGCCAGCAGTTACTCTCTAATGTTCCTGAACACTGAAGCTTTCTTT,CASSYSLMFLNTEAFF
16,-,TRBJ2-1,TRBV27,TRBD2,TGTGCCAGCAGTCCCCCCGGACTAGCGGGAGGGGATGAGCAGTTCTTC,CASSPPGLAGGDEQFF
17,-,TRBJ1-4,TRBV12-3/TRBV12-4,TRBD1,TGTGCCAGCAGCCGTCGTATAACGGACAGGACTAATGAAAAACTGTTTTTT,CASSRRITDRTNEKLFF
14,once,TRBJ1-1,TRBV6-2/TRBV6-3,TRBD1,TGTGCCAGCAGATTCAGGACAGGGAGCACTGAAGCTTTCTTT,CASRFRTGSTEAFF
14,-,TRBJ2-4,TRBV12-3/TRBV12-4,-,TGTGCCAGCAGTTTGACATTAGCCAAAAACATTCAGTACTTC,CASSLTLAKNIQYF
12,few,TRBJ2-7,TRBV29-1,TRBD1,TGCAGCGTTGGAGGACAGGGGTACGAGCAGTACTTC,CSVGGQGYEQYF
14,few,TRBJ2-5,TRBV21-1,-,TGTGCCAGCAGCAAAGTAGCCCCCGAAGAGACCCAGTACTTC,CASSKVAPEETQYF
16,-,TRBJ1-1,TRBV13,-,TGTGCCAGCAGCATAACCAGGGTTTTGGTCGGCACTGAAGCTTTCTTT,CASSITRVLVGTEAFF
13,-,TRBJ1-1,TRBV29-1,-,TGCAGCGTTAGCCAGGTAATGAACACTGAAGCTTTCTTT,CSVSQVMNTEAFF
12,-,TRBJ1-4,TRBV12-3/TRBV12-4,-,TGTGCCAGCAGTTTAGGGCCCGAAAAACTGTTTTTT,CASSLGPEKLFF
16,-,TRBJ2-7,TRBV6-5,TRBD2,TGTGCCAGCAGTTACCTCCTCAAGACTAGCGGGAGGGAGCAGTACTTC,CASSYLLKTSGREQYF
13,-,TRBJ2-7,TRBV5-1,TRBD2,TGCGCCAGCAGCCGGACTAGCGGGGACGAGCAGTACTTC,CASSRTSGDEQYF
15,-,TRBJ1-6,TRBV9,-,TGTGCCAGCAGCGTTAGTCCCCAGGATCATTCACCCCTCCACTTT,CASSVSPQDHSPLHF
16,-,TRBJ2-1,TRBV10-3,TRBD2,TGTGCCATCAGTGAGCTAGCGGGTGGGGACTACAATGAGCAGTTCTTC,CAISELAGGDYNEQFF
15,few,TRBJ1-1,TRBV5-6,-,TGTGCCAGCAGCTTGGAGGTGACAACCAACACTGAAGCTTTCTTT,CASSLEVTTNTEAFF
13,-,TRBJ2-7,TRBV12-3/TRBV12-4,TRBD1,TGTGCCAGCATCACAGGGGGCTCGAACGAGCAGTACTTC,CASITGGSNEQYF
15,-,TRBJ1-1,TRBV11-2,TRBD1,TGTGCCAGCAGCCTCCGGACAGGGGTGGCCACTGAAGCTTTCTTT,CASSLRTGVATEAFF
13,-,TRBJ2-7,TRBV27,-,TGTGCCAGCGCCCTAGCGCTTTCCTACGAGCAGTACTTC,CASALALSYEQYF
17,few,TRBJ1-2,TRBV29-1,TRBD1,TGCAGCGTTGAAGACGGGACAGGGGGCGGTGGAAACTATGGCTACACCTTC,CSVEDGTGGGGNYGYTF
12,few,TRBJ1-4,TRBV29-1,-,TGCAGCGTCCAGGCAACTAATGAAAAACTGTTTTTT,CSVQATNEKLFF
15,once,TRBJ1-1,TRBV15,-,TGTGCCACCAGCAGAGATAGAGGGGTCTACACTGAAGCTTTCTTT,CATSRDRGVYTEAFF
14,-,TRBJ2-1,TRBV4-3,-,TGCGCCAGCAGCCTGGAGGGTGTAGATCATGAGCAGTTCTTC,CASSLEGVDHEQFF
15,few,TRBJ2-7,TRBV30,-,TGTGCCTGGAGTAGAAGGGCTATAGGGCTCTACGAGCAGTACTTC,CAWSRRAIGLYEQYF
16,-,TRBJ1-5,TRBV4-1,-,TGCGCCAGCAGCCAAGATCGGGGACTGCAAAATCAGCCCCAGCATTTT,CASSQDRGLQNQPQHF
13,-,TRBJ1-6,TRBV2,-,TGTGCCAGCAGTGGTGACAGTACTTCACCCCTCCACTTT,CASSGDSTSPLHF
12,-,TRBJ1-1,TRBV20-1,-,TGCAGTGCTAGTCCCCTTAACACTGAAGCTTTCTTT,CSASPLNTEAFF
15,-,TRBJ1-1,TRBV28,TRBD1,TGTGCCAGCAGTTTACCTACAGGGGTGAACACTGAAGCTTTCTTT,CASSLPTGVNTEAFF
13,-,TRBJ1-1,TRBV6-4,-,TGTGCCAGCAGTGACGGCAGGAACACTGAAGCTTTCTTT,CASSDGRNTEAFF
17,-,TRBJ1-5,TRBV18,-,TGTGCCAGCTCACCGTCGGGGGGGCGAAATGGCAATCAGCCCCAGCATTTT,CASSPSGGRNGNQPQHF